The present T cell receptor beta chain was sequenced within a study of identifying expanded T cells in peripheral blood. Study-wide findings and caveats: About 1.3 clones differed between technical replicates, versus around 15 and 19 over time.

On this clone itself: Its antigen is not identified.

Sequenced by immunoSEQ multiplex PCR; TCRdb stores in-frame clones only, minus some. The sample shows approximately 75,000 clones, about nine tenths of them seen only once. No infections or other immune events were documented during collection. This clonotype originated in a person between 18 and 69 years old in good health. The sequenced material came from blood.

CDR3 protein: CASSSSGSDTQYF. The CDR3 DNA follows: TGTGCCAGCAGCTCTAGCGGGAGCGATACGCAGTATTTT. V is TRBV5-4 and J is TRBJ2-3; 10 bases align to TRBD2. After removal of 3 bases from V and 6 bases from J, the junction contained 1 base not matched to a gene. This CDR3 region has 13 residues. Per the germline V gene, CDR1 is SGHNT and CDR2 is YYREEE (reference sequence).